A selection of T cell receptor beta chains follows, all from one sample in a study of blood T cell repertoires in COVID-19. Only in-frame clones appear in the TCRdb table, and some are missing; sequencing was by immunoSEQ multiplex PCR. In the table there are approximately 170,000 clones, less than 85% of which are singletons. Specimen: peripheral blood. The receptors shown here come from a woman older than 75 with active or convalescent COVID-19. CDR3s include the opening cysteine and the closing phenylalanine or tryptophan. A D gene is named only where the DNA matches it firmly. The listing skips clone size in some rows; elsewhere it reads once, few, many or a size class.

DNA | CDR3 | V | D | length | size | J
TGTGCCAGCAGTGAAAGGACAGGGAATGGCTACACCTTC | CASSERTGNGYTF | TRBV2 | TRBD1 | 13 | few | TRBJ1-2
TGTGCCAGCAGCTTGGACAGGGGGCGCGAGAAGGTCGAGCAGTACTTC | CASSLDRGREKVEQYF | TRBV5-6 | TRBD1 | 16 | - | TRBJ2-7
TGCGCCAGCAGCTTTACGACAGTTAACTATGGCTACACCTTC | CASSFTTVNYGYTF | TRBV5-1 | - | 14 | - | TRBJ1-2
TGTGCCACCAGCCACTTCCGGACAGGGGGGTTAGAAAAACTGTTTTTT | CATSHFRTGGLEKLFF | TRBV15 | TRBD1 | 16 | few | TRBJ1-4
TGTGCCAGCAGCCCAGACAGCTATGGCTACACCTTC | CASSPDSYGYTF | TRBV11-2 | - | 12 | once | TRBJ1-2
TGTGCCAGCACCTTAACTCGCACCGGGGAGCTGTTTTTT | CASTLTRTGELFF | TRBV12-3/TRBV12-4 | - | 13 | - | TRBJ2-2
TGCGCCAGCAGCTTAAACAGGGGAGGAGTAGCGGCTTCCTTAAGCACAGATACGCAGTATTTT | CASSLNRGGVAASLSTDTQYF | TRBV5-1 | - | 21 | - | TRBJ2-3
TGCGCCAGCAGCTTGCCCGGGACTAGCGGGACCGAGCAGTACTTC | CASSLPGTSGTEQYF | TRBV5-1 | TRBD2 | 15 | once | TRBJ2-7
TGTGCCAGCAGTTTAGGTTATAGCGGGAGACCCAGGGAGCAGTACTTC | CASSLGYSGRPREQYF | TRBV28 | TRBD2 | 16 | few | TRBJ2-7
TGTGCCAGCAGACCTATACCGAGCGGGAGGCTCCAAGAGACCCAGTACTTC | CASRPIPSGRLQETQYF | TRBV6-2/TRBV6-3 | TRBD2 | 17 | - | TRBJ2-5
TGTGCCAGTAGTCCCGAGCTAGCTTCCGGGGATGAGCAGTTCTTC | CASSPELASGDEQFF | TRBV19 | - | 15 | - | TRBJ2-1
TGTGCCAGCAGCGTTGCCGGGAGGGGCACAGATACGCAGTATTTT | CASSVAGRGTDTQYF | TRBV7-3 | TRBD2 | 15 | many | TRBJ2-3
TGTGCCAGTAGTATCCTCTCCCGGGGTAGCAATCAGCCCCAGCATTTT | CASSILSRGSNQPQHF | TRBV19 | - | 16 | - | TRBJ1-5
TGTGCCTGGAGTTTGGGGCTAGCGGGTAATGAGCAGTTCTTC | CAWSLGLAGNEQFF | TRBV30 | TRBD2 | 14 | - | TRBJ2-1
TGTGCCAGCAGGGCCAGGGACAGGGCAGACGAGCAGTACTTC | CASRARDRADEQYF | TRBV5-6 | TRBD1 | 14 | - | TRBJ2-7
TGCGCCAGCAGCCTGACAGGGGCGTACGAGCAGTACTTC | CASSLTGAYEQYF | TRBV5-1 | TRBD1 | 13 | - | TRBJ2-7
TGCAGTGCTAGTATGGGCGGCGGGGAAGACACTGAAGCTTTCTTT | CSASMGGGEDTEAFF | TRBV20-1 | - | 15 | - | TRBJ1-1
TGTGCCAGCAGCTTGGGACAGAGATACAATGAGCAGTTCTTC | CASSLGQRYNEQFF | TRBV11-2 | TRBD1 | 14 | - | TRBJ2-1
TGCGCCAGCCAGACTAGCGGGACTTACAATGAGCAGTTCTTC | CASQTSGTYNEQFF | TRBV5-1 | TRBD2 | 14 | - | TRBJ2-1
TGTGCCAGCAGCGGTCAGGGAGGGATTGGGTTAAACTATGGCTACACCTTC | CASSGQGGIGLNYGYTF | TRBV7-9 | - | 17 | few | TRBJ1-2
TGTGCCAGCAGCTCGGGACAGGGTAGAGAAGCTTTCTTT | CASSSGQGREAFF | TRBV6-5 | TRBD1 | 13 | few | TRBJ1-1
TGTGCCAGCAGAGGACAGGGCGAAGAGGAGCAGTACTTC | CASRGQGEEEQYF | TRBV6-5 | TRBD1 | 13 | - | TRBJ2-7
TGTGCCAGTAGTCTCCGTCGGACTAGCGGGACGAGCACAGATACGCAGTATTTT | CASSLRRTSGTSTDTQYF | TRBV19 | TRBD2 | 18 | - | TRBJ2-3
TGTGCCAGCAGCCCCGGGACTAGCGACTACAATGAGCAGTTCTTC | CASSPGTSDYNEQFF | TRBV7-3 | TRBD2 | 15 | once | TRBJ2-1
TGTGCCACCAGTGAAAAGGTAGAGGATGGCTACACCTTC | CATSEKVEDGYTF | TRBV24-1 | - | 13 | - | TRBJ1-2
TGTGCCAGCAGCCTATGGGGGGATCACACTGAAGCTTTCTTT | CASSLWGDHTEAFF | TRBV25-1 | - | 14 | - | TRBJ1-1
TGCGCCAGCAGCTTGGCGCCCGGGGGGCTTGAGACCCAGTACTTC | CASSLAPGGLETQYF | TRBV5-1 | - | 15 | - | TRBJ2-5
TGTGCCAGCAGCCATACCCGGCGGGGACTATCCTACAATGAGCAGTTCTTC | CASSHTRRGLSYNEQFF | TRBV7-2 | TRBD2 | 17 | - | TRBJ2-1
TGTGCCAGCAGAATATGGACAGGGGGCCTTTATACCTTC | CASRIWTGGLYTF | TRBV28 | TRBD1 | 13 | - | TRBJ1-2
TGTGCCTGGAGTGTATCGGGACAGGGGGGCAATCAGCCCCAGCATTTT | CAWSVSGQGGNQPQHF | TRBV30 | TRBD1 | 16 | - | TRBJ1-5
TGTGCCAGCAGCCTCACAGGGGGCCAGGGCGGGGAGCTGTTTTTT | CASSLTGGQGGELFF | TRBV6-5 | TRBD1 | 15 | once | TRBJ2-2
TGCGCCAGCAGACAGGTCTCGAGACTCGAATCACCCCTCCACTTT | CASRQVSRLESPLHF | TRBV5-1 | - | 15 | - | TRBJ1-6
TGTGCCAGCTCCCGACTAGCGGGAGGCTACGAGCAGTACTTC | CASSRLAGGYEQYF | TRBV2 | TRBD2 | 14 | - | TRBJ2-7
TGTGCCAGCAGCGGGGACAGGGGGTACGGGACCTTC | CASSGDRGYGTF | TRBV5-4 | TRBD1 | 12 | - | TRBJ1-2
TGTGCCAGCAGCCCGCCGGGACTAGCTGTAACCGGGGAGCTGTTTTTT | CASSPPGLAVTGELFF | TRBV7-9 | TRBD2 | 16 | - | TRBJ2-2
TGTGCCACCAGTGATACAACAGGGGCCTCTAACAATGAGCAGTTCTTC | CATSDTTGASNNEQFF | TRBV24-1 | TRBD1 | 16 | - | TRBJ2-1
TGTGCCAGCTCACAACCCCTAACGGATACGCAGTATTTT | CASSQPLTDTQYF | TRBV18 | - | 13 | once | TRBJ2-3
TGTGCCTGGAAGGGTTCGGCAGGACAAAGCTCCTATAATTCACCCCTCCACTTT | CAWKGSAGQSSYNSPLHF | TRBV30 | - | 18 | - | TRBJ1-6
TGTGCCAGTGCGGTGGGCCAGGGCTATGGCTACACCTTC | CASAVGQGYGYTF | TRBV19 | - | 13 | - | TRBJ1-2
TGTGCCAGCAGGGGACAGGGGTTTGGAACCGGGGAGCTGTTTTTT | CASRGQGFGTGELFF | TRBV6-5 | TRBD1 | 15 | - | TRBJ2-2
TGTGCCAGCAGTGAGGGGCGGTTCTCTGGGGCCAACGTCCTGACTTTC | CASSEGRFSGANVLTF | TRBV2 | - | 16 | - | TRBJ2-6
TGCGCCAGCGGCGGTCCGGGACAGGGGAATGATGGCTACACCTTC | CASGGPGQGNDGYTF | TRBV10-2 | TRBD1 | 15 | - | TRBJ1-2
TGTGCCAGCAGTTTTCTACCGGACAGGTTGAACACTGAAGCTTTCTTT | CASSFLPDRLNTEAFF | TRBV27 | TRBD1 | 16 | few | TRBJ1-1
TGTGCCAGCACTCCGGGGGGCAATGAGCAGTTCTTC | CASTPGGNEQFF | TRBV6-6 | TRBD2 | 12 | - | TRBJ2-1
TGTGCCTGGAGTGTTAAGCGTTTCGGGGAGCTGTTTTTT | CAWSVKRFGELFF | TRBV30 | - | 13 | - | TRBJ2-2
TGTGCCAGCAGTTACACCCCGGGGAGCACAGATACGCAGTATTTT | CASSYTPGSTDTQYF | TRBV6-6 | - | 15 | few | TRBJ2-3
TGTGCCAGCAGCCAGGGGACAGGGGTAGGGTCTGGAAACACCATATATTTT | CASSQGTGVGSGNTIYF | TRBV7-3 | TRBD1 | 17 | - | TRBJ1-3
TGTGCCAGCAGTAGAGGGTCCTATGGCTACACCTTC | CASSRGSYGYTF | TRBV6-5 | - | 12 | - | TRBJ1-2
TGTGCCAGCAGCCGGGACTCCAGGGATGAGCAGTTCTTC | CASSRDSRDEQFF | TRBV5-6 | - | 13 | - | TRBJ2-1
TGTGCCACCTTAATGACAGCGAACACTGAAGCTTTCTTT | CATLMTANTEAFF | TRBV18 | - | 13 | once | TRBJ1-1
TGTGCCAGCAGCTTAGGGACTAGCGGACTATGGGGCGACTCCTACGAGCAGTACTTC | CASSLGTSGLWGDSYEQYF | TRBV7-9 | TRBD2 | 19 | - | TRBJ2-7
TGTGCCACCCTAAGGCCTCCGGCGGGCACTGAAGCTTTCTTT | CATLRPPAGTEAFF | TRBV7-9 | - | 14 | - | TRBJ1-1
TGTGCCAGCAGTGCCGTGGCGGGCACTACCTCCTACGAGCAGTACTTC | CASSAVAGTTSYEQYF | TRBV2 | - | 16 | - | TRBJ2-7